What follows is one T cell receptor (beta chain) and its context. Which antigen it targets is not known. One base away there is no much larger clone; base qualities are not given. Because repertoires were sampled repeatedly during chemoradiotherapy, clonal expansion in the tumor microenvironment could be followed. The library was produced with the immunoSEQ multiplex PCR assay. TCRdb's version of the immuneACCESS table is confined to in-frame rearrangements and falls short of the full clone set. An unresolved V gene accounts for under half of the shortfall where checked; the remainder is of unknown origin. For this sample the table gives 9,500 to 15,000 clones, of which almost 90% were detected only once. The ten largest clonotypes hold 2.5% to 3% of the sample. The CDR3 runs 16 amino acids, cysteine and phenylalanine included. This entry keeps only the CDR3 DNA: 48 bases, framed from base 1. CDR1 SGHNT and CDR2 YYREEE are derived from the germline V gene (reference sequence). Trimmed from V: 0 bases; trimmed from J: 4 bases; junction bases lacking a gene match: 6.

The data are from a study of chemoradiotherapy in HPV16-positive cancers (dated by TCRdb to between 2021 and 2023). Study-level background: Using functional T-cell assays on cells from a couple of HPV16-positive patients, the researchers defined candidate HPV-specific T-cell clones and common TCR motifs. Next, the candidate HPV-specific TCRs and motifs were followed in TCR repertoires from approximately 87 patients with HPV-related cancers. The study set out to ask whether T-cell immunity against the HPV oncoproteins E6 and E7 changes over the course of chemoradiotherapy and whether that immunity affects survival.

The paper's findings and limits, for the study overall: Expansion of candidate HPV-specific clones and E7-related TCR motifs was observed in the tumor microenvironment during treatment, whereas no such expansion was observed for non-HPV-specific T cells. The survival association was reported for HPV16-positive patients, and the functional definition of HPV-specific T cells was derived from only two HPV16-positive patients. Among HPV16-positive patients, expansion of HPV-responsive T cells during chemoradiotherapy was associated with better recurrence-free survival.

The sequence is built from TRBV5-4 and TRBJ2-1; 8 bases in the middle match TRBD2. The receptor was isolated from a human donor with HPV-associated anogenital cancer. The sample here was taken from a patient who underwent chemoradiotherapy. The CDR3 region has the sequence CASSLESGGGYNEQFF. In nucleotide form, the sequence is TGTGCCAGCAGCTTGGAGAGCGGGGGCGGTTACAATGAGCAGTTCTTC.